This T cell receptor (beta chain) was sequenced for a study of identical twins. Study conclusions and caveats: There is a chance that invariant MAIT and iNKT cells partially muddied zero-insertion analyses.

Germline CDR1 ENHRY, CDR2 SYGVKD. CDR3 length equals 16 residues. V trimming: 2 bases; J trimming: 3 bases; junction bases outside the gene matches: 7. This clonotype was observed at least ten times. Its specificity is unknown. Template switching created a universal primer site, and the cDNA included unique molecular identifiers. MiXCR, run by TCRdb on the 5' RACE reads, gives a single entry per CDR3 protein. Of around 250,000 distinct CDR3 sequences in the sample, over 5.5% were seen once. This sample also appeared in a second study, on T cells expressing NK-cell markers. That report adds: With respect to HCMV, most of the eight sequenced donors were seropositive, and one was seronegative. Several of the donors also had these clonotypes leading their CD3+CD56-NKG2C+ fraction.

The gene calls are TRBV10-3 and TRBJ2-4; TRBD1 matches 7 bases. This clonotype was obtained from a young woman in good health. The sequenced sample was CD8+ T cells sorted from blood. CDR3 bases: TGTGCCATCAGTGAGAGGGGGCTGTTTTACAAAAACATTCAGTACTTC. Encoded protein: CAISERGLFYKNIQYF.